This T cell receptor beta chain was sequenced for a study of graft-versus-host responses after intestinal transplantation listed by TCRdb under 2021. Regarding the complete study: The transplants that recipients got were multivisceral, liver-intestinal, or isolated intestinal. The cohort enrolled some 25 intestinal transplant recipients including one retransplant, and a few patients lacking pretransplant specimens were excluded. To identify alloreactive clones, pre-transplant mixed lymphocyte reaction products were sequenced and then compared with unstimulated pre-transplant donor and recipient T cells. Every recipient was given anti-thymocyte globulin induction, followed by around three years of maintenance tacrolimus and steroids. Rather than being sequenced by the commercial service, samples from a few later patients were sequenced in-house on an Illumina MiSeq and processed with MiXCR. After intestinal transplantation, graft-versus-host and host-versus-graft alloreactive T cell clones in the graft, circulation and bone marrow were tracked using bulk TCR-beta CDR3 sequencing. Donor T cell macrochimerism was defined as a peak of at least 4% donor T cells among recipient peripheral blood mononuclear cells.

This sample's time point label indicates: cells obtained before transplantation from donor or recipient. CD3+CD4+ and CD3+CD8+ populations were FACS-sorted from unstimulated pre-transplant donor and recipient cells taken from spleen or lymph nodes. Library preparation used the immunoSEQ multiplex PCR assay. In most patients, genomic DNA was isolated using the Qiagen DNeasy Blood and Tissue Kit and sent frozen to Adaptive Biotechnologies for TCR sequencing. For most patients, genomic DNA was subjected to high-throughput TCR-beta CDR3 sequencing by Adaptive Biotechnologies. In the original analysis: Adaptive's ImmunoSEQ software supplied the TCR sequencing data for around 19 patients, while MiXCR and VDJtools were used to process a few other patients. To correct CD4 versus CD8 sorting errors, sequences present in both subsets at a frequency ratio below 5:1 were removed. CDR3 nucleotide sequences shared by donor and recipient were removed because the origin of these sequences could not be assigned. Alloreactive clones required at least 2-fold expansion over unstimulated cells and minimum CFSE-low frequency of 0.002% (template counts) or 0.001% (read counts). Clones were considered mappable if detected in sequenced pre-transplant spleen, lymph node, or MLR CFSE-low populations of the donor or recipient. The cumulative frequency of alloreactive clones was calculated as a percentage of all sequences, weighted by copy number. TCRdb re-hosts the immuneACCESS table, in-frame sequences only. Its copies lack some clones; in the studies checked, an unresolved V gene accounts for under half of them, and the cause for the rest is not known. V, J and clone size reflect that table, while D and trimming were determined from the DNA. The sample table contains about 100,000 clones; only one count was recorded for around 90% of them. The ten most abundant clones make up around 0.73% of the sample.

Notes on this clone: The antigen it binds to is not known. The record has no base qualities; no much larger clone is one base away.

V loses 6 bases, J loses 3 bases, and the germline ends lie 6 bases apart. The CDR3, cysteine through phenylalanine, is 11 amino acids long. The retained sequence is limited to the CDR3, 33 bases, with the frame set at the first base. The germline V gene yields SGHRS for CDR1 and YFSETQ for CDR2. What the research found in general, with its limitations: Early after transplant, peak levels of circulating GvH clones were associated with declines in HvG clones. High GvH to HvG T cell clonal ratios were observed in the allografts of patients with donor T cell macrochimerism. The relatively low number and heterogeneity of intestinal transplant patients limited the conclusions. GvH clones were found in recipient bone marrow, and some of the GvH clones appeared earlier in ileal mucosa or blood, which is consistent with an intestinal mucosal origin.

This specimen consisted of unstimulated CD4+ T cells sorted from spleen or lymph node cells, obtained before transplant. The sequence was collected from a human donor who was the organ donor for an intestinal transplant. The V and J genes are TRBV5-1 and TRBJ1-1; the D gene lacks a confident call. Here the CDR3 is given as CASKFDTEAFF. The DNA sequence follows: TGCGCCAGCAAATTCGACACTGAAGCTTTCTTT.